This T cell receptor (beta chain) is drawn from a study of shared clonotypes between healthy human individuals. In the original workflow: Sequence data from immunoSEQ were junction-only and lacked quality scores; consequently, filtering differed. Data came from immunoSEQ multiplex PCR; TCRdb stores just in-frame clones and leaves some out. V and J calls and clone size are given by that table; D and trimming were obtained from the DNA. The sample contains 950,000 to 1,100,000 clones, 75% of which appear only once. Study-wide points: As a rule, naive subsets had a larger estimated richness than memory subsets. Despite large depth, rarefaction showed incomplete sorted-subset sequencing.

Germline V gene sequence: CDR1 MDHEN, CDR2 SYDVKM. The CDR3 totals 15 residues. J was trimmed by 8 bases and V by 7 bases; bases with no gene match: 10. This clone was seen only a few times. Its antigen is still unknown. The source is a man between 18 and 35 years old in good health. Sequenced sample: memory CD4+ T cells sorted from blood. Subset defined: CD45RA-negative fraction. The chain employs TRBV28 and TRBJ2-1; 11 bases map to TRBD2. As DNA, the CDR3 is TGTGCCAGCAATCGTCTAGCGGGGGGTCTCTATGAGCAGTTCTTC. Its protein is CASNRLAGGLYEQFF.